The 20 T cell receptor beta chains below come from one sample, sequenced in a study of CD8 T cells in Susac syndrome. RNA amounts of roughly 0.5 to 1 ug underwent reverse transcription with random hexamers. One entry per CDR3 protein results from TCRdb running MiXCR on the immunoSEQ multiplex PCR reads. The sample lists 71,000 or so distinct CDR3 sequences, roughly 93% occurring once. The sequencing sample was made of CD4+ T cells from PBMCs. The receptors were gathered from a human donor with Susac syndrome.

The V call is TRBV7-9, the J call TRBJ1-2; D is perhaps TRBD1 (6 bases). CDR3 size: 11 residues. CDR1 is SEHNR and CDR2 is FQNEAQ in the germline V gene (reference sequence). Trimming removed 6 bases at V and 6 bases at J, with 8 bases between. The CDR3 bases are TGTGCCAGCAGGAACAGGGATGGCTACACCTTC. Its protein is CASRNRDGYTF. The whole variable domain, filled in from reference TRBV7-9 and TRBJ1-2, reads DTGVSQNPRHKITKRGQNVTFRCDPISEHNRLYWYRQTLGQGPEFLTYFQNEAQLEKSRLLSDRFSAERPKGSFSTLEIQRTEQGDSAMYLCASRNRDGYTFGSGTRLTVV.

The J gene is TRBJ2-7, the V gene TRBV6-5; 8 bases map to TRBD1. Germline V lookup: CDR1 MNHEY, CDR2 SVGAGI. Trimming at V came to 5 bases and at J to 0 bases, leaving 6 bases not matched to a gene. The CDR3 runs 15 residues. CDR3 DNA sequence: TGTGCCAGCAGTCGACAGGGGTTTAGCTCCTACGAGCAGTACTTC. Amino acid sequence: CASSRQGFSSYEQYF.

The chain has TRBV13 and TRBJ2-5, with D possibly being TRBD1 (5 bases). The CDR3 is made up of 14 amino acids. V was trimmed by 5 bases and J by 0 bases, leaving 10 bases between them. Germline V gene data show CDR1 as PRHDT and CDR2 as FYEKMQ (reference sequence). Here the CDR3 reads CASSASGYQETQYF. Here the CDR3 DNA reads TGTGCCAGCAGCGCGTCAGGGTACCAAGAGACCCAGTACTTC. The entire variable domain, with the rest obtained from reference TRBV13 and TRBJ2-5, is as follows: AAGVIQSPRHLIKEKRETATLKCYPIPRHDTVYWYQQGPGQDPQFLISFYEKMQSDKGSIPDRFSAQQFSDYHSELNMSSLELGDSALYFCASSASGYQETQYFGPGTRLLVL.

The CDR3 region has the DNA TGTGCCAGCAGCCTAGGACACCAAGAGACCCAGTACTTC. Amino acid sequence: CASSLGHQETQYF. The chain recombines TRBV6-2 or TRBV6-3 with TRBJ2-5; unclear D gene. The CDR3 consists of 13 residues. V dropped 6 bases and J dropped 0 bases, with 8 bases sitting between them. Germline CDR1 MNHEY, CDR2 SVGEGT.

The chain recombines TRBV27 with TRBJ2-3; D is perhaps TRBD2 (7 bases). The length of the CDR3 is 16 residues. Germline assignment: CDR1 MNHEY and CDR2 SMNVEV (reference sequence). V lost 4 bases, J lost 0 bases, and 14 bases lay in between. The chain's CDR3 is CASSWGGARSTDTQYF. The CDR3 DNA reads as TGTGCCAGCAGTTGGGGGGGGGCCCGGAGCACAGATACGCAGTATTTT.

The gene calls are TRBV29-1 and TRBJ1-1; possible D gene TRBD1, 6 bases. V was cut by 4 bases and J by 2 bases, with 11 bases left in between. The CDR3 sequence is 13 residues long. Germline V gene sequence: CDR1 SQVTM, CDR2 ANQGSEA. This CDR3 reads CSVVAGANTEAFF. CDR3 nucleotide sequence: TGCAGCGTTGTCGCAGGGGCCAACACTGAAGCTTTCTTT.

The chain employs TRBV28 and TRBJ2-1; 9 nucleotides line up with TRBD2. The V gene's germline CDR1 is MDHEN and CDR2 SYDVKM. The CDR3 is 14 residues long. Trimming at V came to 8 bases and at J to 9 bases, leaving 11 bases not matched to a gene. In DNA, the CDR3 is TGTGCCAGCCCAGCCGGGCTAGCGGGGATTGAGCAGTTCTTC. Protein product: CASPAGLAGIEQFF.

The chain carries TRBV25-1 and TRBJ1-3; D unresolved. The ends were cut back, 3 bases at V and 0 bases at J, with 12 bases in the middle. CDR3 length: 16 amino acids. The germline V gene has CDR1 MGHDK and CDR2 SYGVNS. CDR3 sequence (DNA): TGTGCCAGCAGTGACAACAGATTGGACTCTGGAAACACCATATATTTT. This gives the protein CASSDNRLDSGNTIYF.

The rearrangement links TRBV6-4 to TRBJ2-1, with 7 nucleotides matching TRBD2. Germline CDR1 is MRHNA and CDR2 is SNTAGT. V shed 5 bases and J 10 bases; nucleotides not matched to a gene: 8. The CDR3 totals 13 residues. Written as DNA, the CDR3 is TGTGCCAGCAGTTGGGATCTTAGCGGGGAGCAGTTCTTC. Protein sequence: CASSWDLSGEQFF.

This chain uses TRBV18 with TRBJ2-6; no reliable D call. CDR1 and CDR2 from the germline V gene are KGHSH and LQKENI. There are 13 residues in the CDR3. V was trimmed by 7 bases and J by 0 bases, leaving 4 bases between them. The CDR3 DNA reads TGTGCCAGCTTGGACTCTGGGGCCAACGTCCTGACTTTC. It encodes CASLDSGANVLTF.

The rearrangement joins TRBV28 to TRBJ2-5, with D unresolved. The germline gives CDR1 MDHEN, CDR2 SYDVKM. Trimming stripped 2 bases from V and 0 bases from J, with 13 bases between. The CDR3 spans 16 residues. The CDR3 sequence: CASSLALGGYQETQYF. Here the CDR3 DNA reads TGTGCCAGCAGTTTAGCGTTGGGCGGATACCAAGAGACCCAGTACTTC.

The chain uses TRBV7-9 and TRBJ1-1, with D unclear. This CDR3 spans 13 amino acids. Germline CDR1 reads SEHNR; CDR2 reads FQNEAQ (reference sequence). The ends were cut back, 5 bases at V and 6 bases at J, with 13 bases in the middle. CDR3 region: CASSPVGSAEAFF. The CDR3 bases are TGTGCCAGCAGCCCCGTGGGGTCGGCTGAAGCTTTCTTT.

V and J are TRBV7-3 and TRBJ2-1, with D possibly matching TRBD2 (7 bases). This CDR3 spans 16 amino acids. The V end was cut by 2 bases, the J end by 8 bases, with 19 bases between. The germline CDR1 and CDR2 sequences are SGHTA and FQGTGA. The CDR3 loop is CASSLSPPGGLDEQFF. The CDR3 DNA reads TGTGCCAGCAGCTTATCCCCCCCGGGGGGCTTGGATGAGCAGTTCTTC.

Here the CDR3 reads CASGEGTNTGELFF. The CDR3 DNA sequence: TGTGCCAGCGGTGAGGGGACTAACACCGGGGAGCTGTTTTTT. The V and J genes are TRBV9 and TRBJ2-2, with TRBD2 as a possible D gene (6 bases). The CDR3 is 14 residues long. Germline loops: CDR1 SGDLS, CDR2 YYNGEE. V was trimmed by 7 bases and J by 2 bases, leaving 12 bases between them.

CDR3 residues: CASSEKQVGALHF. CDR3 DNA: TGTGCCAGTAGCGAGAAGCAGGTAGGAGCCCTCCACTTT. The chain links TRBV19 to TRBJ1-6; no clear D gene. From germline, CDR1 is LNHDA and CDR2 SQIVND (reference sequence). The V gene lost 6 bases and the J gene lost 14 bases, with 17 bases spanning the gap. The CDR3 is made up of 13 amino acids. Full variable domain (outside the CDR3, taken from reference TRBV19 and TRBJ1-6): DGGITQSPKYLFRKEGQNVTLSCEQNLNHDAMYWYRQDPGQGLRLIYYSQIVNDFQKGDIAEGYSVSREKKESFPLTVTSAQKNPTAFYLCASSEKQVGALHFGNGTRLTVT.

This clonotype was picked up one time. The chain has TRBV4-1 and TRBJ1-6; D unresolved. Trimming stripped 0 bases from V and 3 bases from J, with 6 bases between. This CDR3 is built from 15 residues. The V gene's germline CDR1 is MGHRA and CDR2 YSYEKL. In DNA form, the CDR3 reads TGCGCCAGCAGCCAAGAATACCTCTATAATTCACCCCTCCACTTT. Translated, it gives CASSQEYLYNSPLHF.

The CDR3 loop is CASSSYWDSMAGGSYEQYF. Written as DNA, the CDR3 is TGTGCCAGCAGTTCCTATTGGGACAGTATGGCCGGGGGCTCCTACGAGCAGTACTTC. The rearrangement joins TRBV28 to TRBJ2-7, with D possibly matching TRBD1 (7 bases). The CDR3 extends over 19 amino acids. The germline gives CDR1 MDHEN, CDR2 SYDVKM. The ends were cut back, 4 bases at V and 0 bases at J, with 25 bases in the middle.

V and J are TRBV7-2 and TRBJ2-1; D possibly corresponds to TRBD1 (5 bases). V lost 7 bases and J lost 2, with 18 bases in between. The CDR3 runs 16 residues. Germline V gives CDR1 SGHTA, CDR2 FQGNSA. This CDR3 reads CASTLGAELTYNEQFF. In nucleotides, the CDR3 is TGTGCCAGCACCCTAGGGGCAGAGCTCACCTACAATGAGCAGTTCTTC.

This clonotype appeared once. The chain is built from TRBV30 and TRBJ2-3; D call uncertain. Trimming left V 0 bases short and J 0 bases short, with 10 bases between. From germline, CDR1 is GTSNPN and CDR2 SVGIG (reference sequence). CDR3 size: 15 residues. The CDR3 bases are TGTGCCTGGAGTGTCATGGTAGACAGCACAGATACGCAGTATTTT. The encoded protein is CAWSVMVDSTDTQYF.

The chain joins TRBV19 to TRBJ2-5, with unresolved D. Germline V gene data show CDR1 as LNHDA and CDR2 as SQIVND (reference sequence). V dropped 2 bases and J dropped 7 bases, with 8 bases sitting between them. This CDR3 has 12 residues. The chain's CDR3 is CASSINPGTQYF. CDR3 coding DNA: TGTGCCAGTAGTATAAATCCTGGGACCCAGTACTTC. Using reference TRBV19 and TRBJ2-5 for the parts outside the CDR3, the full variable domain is DGGITQSPKYLFRKEGQNVTLSCEQNLNHDAMYWYRQDPGQGLRLIYYSQIVNDFQKGDIAEGYSVSREKKESFPLTVTSAQKNPTAFYLCASSINPGTQYFGPGTRLLVL.